These 3 T cell receptor beta chains were all obtained from the same sample, sequenced in a study of blood T cell repertoires in COVID-19. TCRdb's copy holds only in-frame clones and misses some; the assay was immunoSEQ multiplex PCR. This table holds fewer than 250,000 clones, approximately 84% found once. The specimen sequenced was PBMCs or T cells enriched from blood (not recorded which). Receptor source: a young woman who had recovered from COVID-19.

J is TRBJ2-1 and V is TRBV5-5, with TRBD2 as a possible D gene (6 bases). The CDR3 runs to 15 residues. Trimming removed 6 bases at V and 3 bases at J, with 16 bases between. CDR1 and CDR2 (germline): SGHKS, YYEKEE (reference sequence). The CDR3, as DNA: TGTGCCAGCACCCTCGCAATAGCGGACTACAATGAGCAGTTCTTC. It yields the protein CASTLAIADYNEQFF.

The V and J genes are TRBV5-1 and TRBJ2-5; 8 bases map to TRBD1. There are 13 residues in the CDR3. Germline V lookup: CDR1 SGHRS, CDR2 YFSETQ. The V and J ends lost 3 bases and 2 bases, in that order; junction bases with no gene match: 0. CDR3 coding DNA: TGCGCCAGCAGCTGGACAGGGCAAGAGACCCAGTACTTC. It is translated as CASSWTGQETQYF.

This clone has a handful of counts. CDR3 sequence reads: CASRIDRANSPLHF. The DNA of the CDR3 is TGTGCCAGCAGGATAGACAGGGCAAATTCACCCCTCCACTTT. The V gene is TRBV28, the J gene TRBJ1-6; TRBD1 matches 7 bases. With 6 bases clipped from V and 7 bases from J, the junction kept 6 bases outside the gene matches. Per the germline V gene, CDR1 is MDHEN and CDR2 is SYDVKM. CDR3 length equals 14 residues.